Listed here are 7 T cell receptor beta chains from one sample, sequenced in a study of blood T cell repertoires in COVID-19. Measured with immunoSEQ multiplex PCR; TCRdb has only the in-frame clones, and not every one. The data contain about 120,000 clones, roughly three quarters of them singletons. The sequencing input was peripheral blood. The receptors were gathered from a human donor in a cohort sampled during active COVID-19.

The genes are TRBV11-2 and TRBJ1-1; weak D call: TRBD1 (5 bases). Germline CDR1 is SGHAT and CDR2 is FQNNGV. V was clipped by 5 bases and J by 4 bases, with 17 bases between them. The CDR3 extends over 15 amino acids. CDR3 bases: TGTGCCAGCAGCCGGGGGGAGGGAGCGGTCACTGAAGCTTTCTTT. It yields the protein CASSRGEGAVTEAFF.

V usage is TRBV11-1 and J usage is TRBJ1-1; 7 bases agree with TRBD1. The V gene end was trimmed by 3 bases and the J gene end by 6 bases; junction bases not matched to a gene: 7. The CDR3 sequence is 14 residues long. Germline V CDR1 and CDR2: SGHAT, FQDESV (reference sequence). This chain's CDR3 is CASSLGVTGAEAFF. The CDR3 region has the DNA TGTGCCAGCAGCTTGGGGGTAACAGGGGCTGAAGCTTTCTTT.

The chain uses TRBV30 and TRBJ1-6; TRBD1 might be the D (6 bases). The germline CDR1 and CDR2 sequences are GTSNPN and SVGIG (reference sequence). V lost 3 bases to trimming and J lost 6 bases, with 12 bases between them. This CDR3 is 14 amino acids long. CDR3: CAWRGDKINSPLHF. The CDR3 nucleotides read TGTGCCTGGAGGGGGGACAAGATTAATTCACCCCTCCACTTT.

This chain connects TRBV6-5 to TRBJ1-1; perhaps TRBD1 as D (6 bases). From germline, CDR1 is MNHEY and CDR2 SVGAGI. V lost 7 bases to trimming and J lost 6 bases, with 18 bases between them. The CDR3 runs to 14 residues. CDR3 nucleotide sequence: TGTGCCAGCAATTCTAGACAGGAGGTAGCTGAAGCTTTCTTT. This gives the protein CASNSRQEVAEAFF.

The chain links TRBV11-2 to TRBJ1-6, with 7 bases identical to TRBD1. Germline assignment: CDR1 SGHAT and CDR2 FQNNGV. Trimming took 5 bases from V and 0 from J; bases not matched to a gene: 10. This CDR3 is 18 amino acids long. CDR3 nucleotides: TGTGCCAGCAGCGCGAGAGCAGGGGGGAGCTCCTATAATTCACCCCTCCACTTT. This gives the protein CASSARAGGSSYNSPLHF.

This sequence joins TRBV7-3 and TRBJ1-6; 7 bases are shared with TRBD1. The CDR3 is 16 amino acids. J lost 6 bases, V lost 3 bases, and 8 bases had no gene match. CDR1 and CDR2 from the germline V gene are SGHTA and FQGTGA. The DNA for the CDR3 is TGTGCCAGCAGCTTTAGCCCCAGGGACAGTAATTCACCCCTCCACTTT. It is translated as CASSFSPRDSNSPLHF.

This clone showed up just a few times. The chain recombines TRBV5-6 with TRBJ1-1; D is undetermined. In germline, CDR1 is SGHDT, CDR2 YYEEEE. This CDR3 is built from 13 residues. Between the trimmed V and J ends, which lost 0 bases and 1 base, there was a span of 4 bases. CDR3 sequence (DNA): TGTGCCAGCAGCTTGGGGCCGAACACTGAAGCTTTCTTT. Translated, it gives CASSLGPNTEAFF.